The rows below give T cell receptor beta chains drawn from one sample of a study of CD8 T cells in Susac syndrome. Each CDR3 protein is one row after TCRdb ran MiXCR on the immunoSEQ multiplex PCR reads. The sample yields 400,000 or so distinct CDR3 sequences, around 83% seen once. Sequencing was carried out using CD8+ T cells from PBMCs. The receptors were gathered from a human donor with multiple sclerosis. Each CDR3 is given with its conserved first and last residue. Fields, in order: D gene, V gene, J gene, clone size, CDR3 protein, CDR3 DNA. The D gene is left open where the match is weak. Only some rows state a clone size, as once, few, many or a class for expanded clones.

D: -
V: TRBV6-2/TRBV6-3
J: TRBJ2-7
size: -
CDR3: CASSYFGGRSYEQYF
DNA: TGTGCCAGCAGTTACTTTGGGGGGCGATCCTACGAGCAGTACTTC

D: -
V: TRBV2
J: TRBJ2-1
size: -
CDR3: CASLPPDRPYNEQFF
DNA: TGTGCCAGCCTACCCCCTGACCGTCCCTACAATGAGCAGTTCTTC

D: TRBD2
V: TRBV10-3
J: TRBJ2-1
size: -
CDR3: CAITLTSGYNEQFF
DNA: TGTGCCATCACTTTGACTAGCGGGTACAATGAGCAGTTCTTC

D: -
V: TRBV27
J: TRBJ1-1
size: -
CDR3: CASKGPGTEAFF
DNA: TGTGCCAGCAAAGGGCCAGGGACTGAAGCTTTCTTT

D: -
V: TRBV5-4
J: TRBJ1-2
size: few
CDR3: CASSPSELSYGYTF
DNA: TGTGCCAGCAGCCCCTCAGAGCTATCTTATGGCTACACCTTC

D: -
V: TRBV6-1
J: TRBJ2-2
size: -
CDR3: CASSPHYQINTGELFF
DNA: TGTGCCAGCAGTCCCCACTATCAGATAAACACCGGGGAGCTGTTTTTT

D: -
V: TRBV7-9
J: TRBJ1-3
size: -
CDR3: CASSSGHELGGNTIYF
DNA: TGTGCCAGCAGCTCGGGACACGAGTTAGGTGGAAACACCATATATTTT

D: -
V: TRBV10-2
J: TRBJ1-1
size: -
CDR3: CASGPGLEGTEAFF
DNA: TGCGCCAGCGGACCGGGACTTGAAGGCACTGAAGCTTTCTTT

D: -
V: TRBV6-1
J: TRBJ2-7
size: -
CDR3: CASSNGHFYEQYF
DNA: TGTGCCAGCAGCAATGGACACTTCTACGAGCAGTACTTC

D: -
V: TRBV10-3
J: TRBJ2-4
size: few
CDR3: CASVDTEGTNIQYF
DNA: TGTGCCAGTGTAGACACGGAGGGTACAAACATTCAGTACTTC

D: TRBD1
V: TRBV28
J: TRBJ2-2
size: -
CDR3: CASRSSPGDRGTGELFF
DNA: TGTGCCAGCAGATCTTCGCCCGGCGACAGGGGCACCGGGGAGCTGTTTTTT

D: -
V: TRBV6-5
J: TRBJ2-7
size: -
CDR3: CASSYAAGSYEQYF
DNA: TGTGCCAGCAGTTACGCGGCGGGGTCCTACGAGCAGTACTTC

D: -
V: TRBV30
J: TRBJ2-1
size: -
CDR3: CAWSYGNGEQFF
DNA: TGTGCCTGGAGTTACGGCAACGGTGAGCAGTTCTTC

D: -
V: TRBV11-2
J: TRBJ1-2
size: -
CDR3: CASSLGGTYYGYTF
DNA: TGTGCCAGCAGCTTGGGGGGAACCTACTATGGCTACACCTTC

D: TRBD2
V: TRBV30
J: TRBJ2-1
size: -
CDR3: CAWSVLAGGRNEQFF
DNA: TGTGCCTGGAGTGTACTGGCGGGGGGGCGGAATGAGCAGTTCTTC

D: -
V: TRBV15
J: TRBJ1-2
size: once
CDR3: CATSRDYRRRNYGYTF
DNA: TGTGCCACCAGCAGAGATTATCGTCGCAGGAACTATGGCTACACCTTC

D: TRBD2
V: TRBV7-6
J: TRBJ2-1
size: -
CDR3: CASSLLGGLAAVEQFF
DNA: TGTGCCAGCAGCTTATTGGGCGGACTAGCGGCTGTCGAGCAGTTCTTC

D: TRBD1
V: TRBV12-3/TRBV12-4
J: TRBJ2-1
size: -
CDR3: CASSLAGQLAYNEQFF
DNA: TGTGCCAGCAGTTTAGCGGGACAGCTTGCTTACAATGAGCAGTTCTTC

D: -
V: TRBV29-1
J: TRBJ2-5
size: once
CDR3: CSVELAGSTETQYF
DNA: TGCAGCGTTGAACTGGCGGGAAGCACGGAGACCCAGTACTTC

D: -
V: TRBV19
J: TRBJ2-2
size: -
CDR3: CASTPPRDSSGELFF
DNA: TGTGCCAGTACACCCCCGAGGGATAGTTCCGGGGAGCTGTTTTTT

D: -
V: TRBV7-2
J: TRBJ2-5
size: -
CDR3: CASSYHRYQETQYF
DNA: TGTGCCAGCAGCTACCACAGATATCAAGAGACCCAGTACTTC

D: -
V: TRBV7-8
J: TRBJ1-6
size: -
CDR3: CASSPLRGPISYNSPLHF
DNA: TGTGCCAGCAGCCCGCTTCGGGGGCCTATCTCCTATAATTCACCCCTCCACTTT